The 23 T cell receptor beta chains below were found in one sample sequenced in a study of post-analysis software for immune sequencing data. cDNA libraries for TCR beta contained unique molecular identifiers. TCRdb re-called the PCR reads with MiXCR, one entry per CDR3 protein. The table lists 450,000 to 650,000 distinct CDR3 sequences, 44% of them singletons, with under 2% in the top ten. Whole-study results and caveats: Patients used a handful of TRBV segments, including TRBV5-6, TRBV5-1 and TRBV20-1, more often than controls.

No antigen is known for these receptors. Sequencing was performed on blood. These receptors came from a girl aged 5-17 years with multiple sclerosis.

The sample holds a few counts of this clonotype. The chain carries TRBV12-3 or TRBV12-4 and TRBJ2-7; 11 nucleotides align to TRBD2. The CDR3 is 15 amino acids. V dropped 3 bases and J dropped 6; count of bases not matched to a gene: 7. Written as DNA, the CDR3 is TGTGCCAGCAGTTTCGGGGGACTAGCGGTACTCGAGCAGTACTTC. It translates to CASSFGGLAVLEQYF.

The gene calls are TRBV5-1 and TRBJ2-5; 7 bases are a match to TRBD2. The CDR3 contains 13 residues. The V segment lost 2 bases and the J segment 4 bases; nucleotides outside the gene matches: 2. Germline CDR1 is SGHRS and CDR2 is YFSETQ. The CDR3 loop is CASSLAGSETQYF. In DNA form, the CDR3 reads TGCGCCAGCAGCTTAGCGGGGTCAGAGACCCAGTACTTC.

This clonotype showed up just a few times. This sequence joins TRBV2 and TRBJ2-4; 10 positions agree with TRBD2. The CDR3 is 16 residues long. V lost 7 bases to trimming and J lost 6 bases; unmatched junction nucleotides: 12. CDR1 SNHLY and CDR2 FYNNEI come from the germline V gene. CDR3 coding DNA: TGTGCCAGCATGACCCAGCTAGCGGGAGTTGTAAACATTCAGTACTTC. It encodes CASMTQLAGVVNIQYF.

V is TRBV4-2 and J is TRBJ1-4, with D possibly being TRBD1 (5 bases). The CDR3 loop spans 15 amino acids. From germline, CDR1 is LGHNA and CDR2 YNFKEQ. Trimming cost V 6 bases and J 3 bases, with 14 bases left between them. In DNA, the CDR3 is TGTGCCAGCAGTGGCACGGGGGGGTCTAATGAAAAACTGTTTTTT. Protein sequence: CASSGTGGSNEKLFF.

The genes are TRBV3-1 and TRBJ2-3; 10 bases align to TRBD2. Germline trimming cut 4 bases from V and 5 bases from J; bases unmatched to any gene: 9. The germline V gene has CDR1 LGHDT and CDR2 YNNKEL (reference sequence). The CDR3 contains 16 residues. The CDR3 loop is CASSLGLAGVGDTQYF. The CDR3 DNA follows: TGTGCCAGCAGCCTCGGGCTAGCGGGAGTCGGAGATACGCAGTATTTT.

The chain recombines TRBV5-6 with TRBJ2-7; possibly TRBD2 for D (5 bases). CDR1 and CDR2 (germline): SGHDT, YYEEEE. There are 15 residues in the CDR3. Trimming left V 3 bases short and J 6 bases short, with 19 bases between. The CDR3: CASSSWTFPRREQYF. CDR3 nucleotide sequence: TGTGCCAGCAGCTCTTGGACTTTCCCCCGTCGCGAGCAGTACTTC.

This chain uses TRBV25-1 with TRBJ1-2; D not certain. The CDR3 has 13 amino acids. V dropped 8 bases and J dropped 4 bases, with 14 bases sitting between them. Germline-derived CDR1 and CDR2 are MGHDK and SYGVNS. The CDR3 loop reads CASLDGFGYGYTF. The CDR3 DNA reads as TGTGCCAGCCTGGACGGCTTTGGCTATGGCTACACCTTC.

This clonotype appeared many times. This chain links TRBV5-1 with TRBJ2-3; TRBD1 matches 8 bases. The junction had 3 bases not matched to a gene; V was cut back by 0 bases and J by 3 bases. Looked up from germline, CDR1 is SGHRS and CDR2 is YFSETQ. The CDR3 contains 15 residues. CDR3 coding DNA: TGCGCCAGCAGCTTGGTTGGACAGGGTACAGATACGCAGTATTTT. Translating it yields CASSLVGQGTDTQYF. Full variable domain (rest looked up from reference TRBV5-1 and TRBJ2-3): KAGVTQTPRYLIKTRGQQVTLSCSPISGHRSVSWYQQTPGQGLQFLFEYFSETQRNKGNFPGRFSGRQFSNSRSEMNVSTLELGDSALYLCASSLVGQGTDTQYFGPGTRLTVL.

V gene TRBV12-3 or TRBV12-4 combines with J gene TRBJ2-1; either TRBD1 or TRBD2 may supply D (5 bases each). This CDR3 is 14 amino acids long. V was trimmed by 6 bases and J by 13 bases, leaving 22 bases between them. The CDR3, as DNA: TGTGCCAGCAGCCTTATCCCCAGGGACGAGACCCAGTTCTTC. Its protein product is CASSLIPRDETQFF.

The J gene is TRBJ2-2, the V gene TRBV29-1; TRBD1 matches at 9 bases. V dropped 6 bases and J dropped 5; count of bases not matched to a gene: 4. The CDR3 runs to 13 residues. CDR1 and CDR2 (germline): SQVTM, ANQGSEA. CDR3 nucleotides: TGCAGCGTCCGGGACAGGGATACCGGGGAGCTGTTTTTT. Translation gives CSVRDRDTGELFF.

This chain links TRBV2 with TRBJ2-3, with D unclear. Looked up from germline, CDR1 is SNHLY and CDR2 is FYNNEI. This CDR3 is 11 amino acids long. V was cut by 8 bases and J by 5 bases, with 8 bases left in between. The DNA of the CDR3 is TGTGCCAGCGGACGAAGAGATACGCAGTATTTT. Translating gives CASGRRDTQYF.

The chain has TRBV27 and TRBJ2-3; 14 positions match TRBD2. The CDR3 runs to 16 residues. The V and J ends lost 9 bases and 4 bases, in that order; junction bases with no gene match: 9. Germline V gene lookup returns CDR1 MNHEY and CDR2 SMNVEV (reference sequence). The CDR3 DNA reads as TGTGCCAGTACAAGCGTGACTAGCGGGGGGGCAGATACGCAGTATTTT. This codes for CASTSVTSGGADTQYF.

The V gene is TRBV20-1, the J gene TRBJ2-7; D might be TRBD2 (7 bases). The CDR3 is made up of 14 amino acids. Germline assignment: CDR1 DFQATT and CDR2 SNEGSKA (reference sequence). The V and J ends lost 1 base and 7 bases respectively, with 17 bases between them. The CDR3 DNA is TGCAGTGCTAGAGTCGCGGGGGCGAAGGGTGAGCAGTACTTC. This translates into CSARVAGAKGEQYF.

The V and J genes are TRBV5-1 and TRBJ1-1; 8 positions agree with TRBD1. The CDR3 contains 15 residues. Germline V gene lookup returns CDR1 SGHRS and CDR2 YFSETQ. With V trimmed by 0 bases and J by 4 bases, 5 bases remained unmatched. The CDR3 here is CASSLEQTGGTEAFF. The DNA of the CDR3 is TGCGCCAGCAGCTTGGAACAAACAGGGGGCACTGAAGCTTTCTTT. Based on the CDR3 plus reference TRBV5-1 and TRBJ1-1, the full variable domain is KAGVTQTPRYLIKTRGQQVTLSCSPISGHRSVSWYQQTPGQGLQFLFEYFSETQRNKGNFPGRFSGRQFSNSRSEMNVSTLELGDSALYLCASSLEQTGGTEAFFGQGTRLTVV.

The chain recombines TRBV21-1 with TRBJ2-1; the table names TRBD1, a call not compared with the DNA. TRBV21-1 is a listed pseudogene. The CDR3 length is 17 residues. The CDR3 nucleotides are TGTGCCAGCAGCTCCCGGGATAGGGACAGGGGGACCAATGAGCAGTTCTTC. It encodes CASSSRDRDRGTNEQFF.

The rearrangement joins TRBV10-3 to TRBJ2-1; tentative D call: TRBD1 (6 bases). V was trimmed by 8 bases and J by 4 bases, leaving 18 bases between them. The CDR3 sequence is 15 residues long. The germline V gene encodes CDR1 ENHRY and CDR2 SYGVKD. CDR3 nucleotide sequence: TGTGCCATCGGGTTCTCAGGGGCGGCTTACAATGAGCAGTTCTTC. This codes for CAIGFSGAAYNEQFF.

This clonotype was seen a handful of times. The chain uses TRBV20-1 and TRBJ1-5; weak D call: TRBD1 (5 bases). The CDR3 is 13 residues long. Germline-derived CDR1 and CDR2 are DFQATT and SNEGSKA (reference sequence). Trimming removed 0 bases at V and 2 bases at J, with 5 bases between. The CDR3 DNA sequence: TGCAGTGCTAGAGACAGGGGCAATCAGCCCCAGCATTTT. The encoded protein is CSARDRGNQPQHF.

V and J are TRBV5-1 and TRBJ2-3, with D possibly TRBD2 on 7 matching bases. The germline V gene has CDR1 SGHRS and CDR2 YFSETQ. The CDR3 spans 15 residues. V was clipped by 4 bases and J by 7 bases, with 19 bases between them. CDR3 sequence (DNA): TGCGCCAGCAGCCCTAGGCGGGGGCCGACGAATACGCAGTATTTT. It yields the protein CASSPRRGPTNTQYF.

This clonotype was counted a few times. The rearrangement uses TRBV6-6 and TRBJ2-1; D uncertain. The CDR3 has 15 amino acids. V was pared by 0 bases and J by 10 bases, with 16 bases between. In germline, CDR1 is MNHNY, CDR2 SVGAGI (reference sequence). The CDR3 DNA reads TGTGCCAGCAGTTACTCCATGGAAAAGGACCTAGAGCAGTTCTTC. This translates into CASSYSMEKDLEQFF.

The genes are TRBV12-3 or TRBV12-4 and TRBJ2-1, with D possibly matching TRBD2 (6 bases). V lost 2 bases and J 7 bases, leaving 6 bases between the germline ends. The CDR3 spans 12 residues. The CDR3 coding sequence is TGTGCCAGCAGTTTACTAGCGAATGAGCAGTTCTTC. It codes for CASSLLANEQFF.

This chain uses TRBV5-6 with TRBJ2-1; weak D call: TRBD2 (6 bases). This CDR3 spans 16 amino acids. Germline V gene data show CDR1 as SGHDT and CDR2 as YYEEEE. V shed 3 bases and J shed 3 bases, with 16 bases lying between them. The CDR3 region has the DNA TGTGCCAGCAGCTCGACGCCGGGACTCGTCTACAATGAGCAGTTCTTC. It codes for CASSSTPGLVYNEQFF.

This chain links TRBV10-3 with TRBJ1-1; no firm D call. With 6 bases removed from V and 2 bases from J, the gap between germline ends came to 10 bases. Germline lookup yields CDR1 ENHRY and CDR2 SYGVKD. The CDR3 is made up of 13 amino acids. The CDR3 loop is CAISGEINTEAFF. Here the CDR3 DNA reads TGTGCCATCAGCGGGGAAATAAACACTGAAGCTTTCTTT.

The V gene is TRBV20-1, the J gene TRBJ2-1, with 12 bases that match TRBD2. There are 13 residues in the CDR3. J was trimmed by 7 bases and V by 5 bases; bases with no gene match: 3. Germline CDR1 reads DFQATT; CDR2 reads SNEGSKA (reference sequence). CDR3 bases: TGCAGTGCTCCTACTAGCGGGAGGAATGAGCAGTTCTTC. Its protein product is CSAPTSGRNEQFF.